The 3 T cell receptor beta chains below all came from one sample that was sequenced in a study of T cells in Graves' hyperthyroidism and ophthalmopathy. RNA transcripts yielded amplified TCR beta CDR3 regions. A first-round RT-PCR of the TCR CDR3 used the HTBI primer set. TCRdb analysed the multiplex PCR reads with MiXCR anew, one entry per CDR3 protein. The sample lists approximately 490,000 distinct CDR3 sequences; around a fifth were seen once. Specimen: blood. The receptors come from a woman aged 70-85 years with Graves' ophthalmopathy.

The V and J genes are TRBV7-2 and TRBJ1-3; 7 nucleotides align to TRBD1. The CDR3 loop spans 16 amino acids. J gave up 2 bases and V 5 bases, and 9 bases lay outside the gene matches. Per germline, CDR1 SGHTA and CDR2 FQGNSA. CDR3 sequence reads: CASSTSDRVAGNTIYF. In nucleotides, the CDR3 is TGTGCCAGCAGCACAAGCGACAGGGTCGCTGGAAACACCATATATTTT.

This chain's CDR3 is CASSFNLDRAHEQYF. CDR3 sequence (DNA): TGTGCCAGCAGCTTCAACCTCGACAGGGCCCACGAGCAGTACTTC. The chain employs TRBV7-9 and TRBJ2-7; 7 nucleotides agree with TRBD1. V was pared by 3 bases and J by 5 bases, with 10 bases of the junction left unmatched. CDR3 length: 15 residues. Germline V CDR1 and CDR2: SEHNR, FQNEAQ (reference sequence).

This clonotype was seen a handful of times. The V and J genes are TRBV12-3 or TRBV12-4 and TRBJ1-2; possibly TRBD1 for D (5 bases). V shed 2 bases and J shed 5 bases, with 12 bases lying between them. The CDR3 sequence is 14 residues long. This CDR3 is CASSLLRGVYGYTF. CDR3 sequence (DNA): TGTGCCAGCAGTTTACTTCGGGGGGTGTATGGCTACACCTTC.